Reported below is one T cell receptor beta chain. The antigen remains unidentified. This sample was taken from a study of T-cell memory formation after mild COVID-19. With 10 bases clipped from V and 4 bases from J, the junction kept 15 bases outside the gene matches. This CDR3 is built from 16 residues. Germline values: CDR1 MNHEY, CDR2 SVGEGT. Overall study results and limits: Contracting CD8+ clones were enriched in EMRA, CD4+ mainly in CM and EM.

TCRdb processed the 5' RACE reads anew with MiXCR; each CDR3 protein has one entry. The table includes fewer than 300,000 distinct CDR3 sequences, roughly 18% detected once. Sequenced: PBMCs or a T cell subset sorted from them (not recorded which). The source of this sequence is a man aged 18 to 35 who had mild COVID-19 (a few samples of this study predate the infection). Cell type and time point are not known. This chain joins TRBV6-2 or TRBV6-3 and TRBJ2-3, with 9 bases aligning to TRBD2. CDR3 in DNA: TGTGCCACTCACTTCAGAGTAGCGGGGGCCTCAGATACGCAGTATTTT. Amino acids: CATHFRVAGASDTQYF.